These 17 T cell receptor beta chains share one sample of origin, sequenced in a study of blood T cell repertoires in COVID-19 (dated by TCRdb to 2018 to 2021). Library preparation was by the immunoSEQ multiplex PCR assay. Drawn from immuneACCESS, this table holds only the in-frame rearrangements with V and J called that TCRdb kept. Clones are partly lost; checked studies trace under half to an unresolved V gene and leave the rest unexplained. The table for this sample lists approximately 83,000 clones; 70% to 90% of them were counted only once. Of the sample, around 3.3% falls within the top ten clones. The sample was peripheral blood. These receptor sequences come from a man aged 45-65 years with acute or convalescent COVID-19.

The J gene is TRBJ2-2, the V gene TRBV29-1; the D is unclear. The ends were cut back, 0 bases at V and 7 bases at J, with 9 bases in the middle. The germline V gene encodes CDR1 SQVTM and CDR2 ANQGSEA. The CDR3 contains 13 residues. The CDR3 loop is CSVEDLVDGELFF. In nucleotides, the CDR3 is TGCAGCGTTGAAGATCTAGTGGACGGGGAGCTGTTTTTT.

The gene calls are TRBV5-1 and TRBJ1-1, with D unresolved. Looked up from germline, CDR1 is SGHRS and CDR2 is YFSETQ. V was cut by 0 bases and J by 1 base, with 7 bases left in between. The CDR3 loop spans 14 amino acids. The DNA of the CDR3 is TGCGCCAGCAGCTTGGAGAGTTGGAACACTGAAGCTTTCTTT. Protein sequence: CASSLESWNTEAFF.

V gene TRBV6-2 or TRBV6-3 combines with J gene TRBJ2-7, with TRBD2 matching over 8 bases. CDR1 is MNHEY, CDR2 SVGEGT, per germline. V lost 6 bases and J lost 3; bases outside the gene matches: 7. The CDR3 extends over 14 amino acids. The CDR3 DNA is TGTGCCAGCAGCCCCGGGGGACTAGACTACGAGCAGTACTTC. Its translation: CASSPGGLDYEQYF.

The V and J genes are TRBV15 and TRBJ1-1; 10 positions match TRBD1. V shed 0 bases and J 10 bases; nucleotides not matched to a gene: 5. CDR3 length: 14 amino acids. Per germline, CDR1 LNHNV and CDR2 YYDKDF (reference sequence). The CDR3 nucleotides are TGTGCCACCAGCAGAGATGGACAGGGGGATCGAGCTTTCTTT. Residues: CATSRDGQGDRAFF. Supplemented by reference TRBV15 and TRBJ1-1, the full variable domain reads DAMVIQNPRYQVTQFGKPVTLSCSQTLNHNVMYWYQQKSSQAPKLLFHYYDKDFNNEADTPDNFQSRRPNTSFCFLDIRSPGLGDTAMYLCATSRDGQGDRAFFGQGTRLTVV.

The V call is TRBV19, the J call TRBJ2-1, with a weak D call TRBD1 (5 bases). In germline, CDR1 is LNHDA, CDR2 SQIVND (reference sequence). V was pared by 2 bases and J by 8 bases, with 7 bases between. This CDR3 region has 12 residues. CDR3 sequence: CASSIQGYEQFF. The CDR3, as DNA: TGTGCCAGTAGTATACAGGGCTATGAGCAGTTCTTC.

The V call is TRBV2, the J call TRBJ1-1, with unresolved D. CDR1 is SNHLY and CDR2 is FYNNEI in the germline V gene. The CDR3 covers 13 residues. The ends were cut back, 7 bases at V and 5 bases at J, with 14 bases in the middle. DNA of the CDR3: TGTGCCAGCATTCAATATCCGAGGACTGAAGCTTTCTTT. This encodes CASIQYPRTEAFF.

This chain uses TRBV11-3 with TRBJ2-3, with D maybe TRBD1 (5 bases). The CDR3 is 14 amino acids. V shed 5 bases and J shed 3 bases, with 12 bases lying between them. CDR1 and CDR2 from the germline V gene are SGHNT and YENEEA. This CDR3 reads CASSPQDNTDTQYF. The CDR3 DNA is TGTGCCAGCAGCCCCCAGGACAATACAGATACGCAGTATTTT.

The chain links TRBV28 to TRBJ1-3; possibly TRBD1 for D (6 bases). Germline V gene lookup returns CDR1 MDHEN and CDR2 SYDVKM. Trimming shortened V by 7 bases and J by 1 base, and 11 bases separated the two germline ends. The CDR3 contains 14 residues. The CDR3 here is CASIARGSGNTIYF. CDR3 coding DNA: TGTGCCAGCATCGCCAGGGGATCTGGAAACACCATATATTTT.

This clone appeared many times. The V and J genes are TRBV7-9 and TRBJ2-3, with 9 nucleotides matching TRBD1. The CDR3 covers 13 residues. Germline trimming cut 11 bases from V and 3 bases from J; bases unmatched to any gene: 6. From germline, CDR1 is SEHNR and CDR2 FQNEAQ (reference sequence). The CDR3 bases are TGTGCCGCGGGACAGGGAAGTACAGATACGCAGTATTTT. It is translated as CAAGQGSTDTQYF.

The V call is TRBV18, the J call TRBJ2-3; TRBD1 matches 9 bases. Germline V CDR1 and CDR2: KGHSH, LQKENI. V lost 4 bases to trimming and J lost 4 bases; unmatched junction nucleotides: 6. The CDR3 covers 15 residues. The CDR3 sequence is CASSLGQGVADTQYF. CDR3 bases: TGTGCCAGCTCACTGGGACAGGGAGTCGCAGATACGCAGTATTTT. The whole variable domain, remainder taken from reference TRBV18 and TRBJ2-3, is NAGVMQNPRHLVRRRGQEARLRCSPMKGHSHVYWYRQLPEEGLKFMVYLQKENIIDESGMPKERFSAEFPKEGPSILRIQQVVRGDSAAYFCASSLGQGVADTQYFGPGTRLTVL.

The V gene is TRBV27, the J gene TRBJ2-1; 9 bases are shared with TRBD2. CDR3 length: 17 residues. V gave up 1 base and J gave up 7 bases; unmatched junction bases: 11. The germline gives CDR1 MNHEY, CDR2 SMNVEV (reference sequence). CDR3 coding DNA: TGTGCCAGCAGTTTATTTTTTAGCGGGACTAGCCTTAATGAGCAGTTCTTC. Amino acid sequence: CASSLFFSGTSLNEQFF.

The CDR3 here is CASSQGRFAGGTGELFF. In nucleotides, the CDR3 is TGCGCCAGCAGCCAAGGGCGGTTCGCGGGAGGCACCGGGGAGCTGTTTTTT. The chain recombines TRBV4-1 with TRBJ2-2; 8 bases fit TRBD2. In germline, CDR1 is MGHRA, CDR2 YSYEKL. Trimming removed 1 base from V and 4 bases from J; junction bases left unmatched: 8. This CDR3 is 17 amino acids long.

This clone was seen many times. As DNA, the CDR3 is TGCGCCAGCAGCAATGGACAATTGAACACTGAAGCTTTCTTT. The encoded protein is CASSNGQLNTEAFF. This chain connects TRBV10-1 to TRBJ1-1; tentative D call: TRBD1 (5 bases). The CDR3 loop spans 14 amino acids. Per the germline V gene, CDR1 is WNHNN and CDR2 is SYGVQD (reference sequence). Trimming cost V 6 bases and J 0 bases, with 11 bases left between them.

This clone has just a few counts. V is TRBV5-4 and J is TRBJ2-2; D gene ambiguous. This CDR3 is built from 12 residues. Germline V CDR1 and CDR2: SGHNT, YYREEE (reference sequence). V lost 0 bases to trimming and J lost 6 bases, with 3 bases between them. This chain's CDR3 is CASSLGAGELFF. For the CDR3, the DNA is TGTGCCAGCAGCTTGGGAGCCGGGGAGCTGTTTTTT. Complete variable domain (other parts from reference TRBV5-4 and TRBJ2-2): ETGVTQSPTHLIKTRGQQVTLRCSSQSGHNTVSWYQQALGQGPQFIFQYYREEENGRGNFPPRFSGLQFPNYSSELNVNALELDDSALYLCASSLGAGELFFGEGSRLTVL.

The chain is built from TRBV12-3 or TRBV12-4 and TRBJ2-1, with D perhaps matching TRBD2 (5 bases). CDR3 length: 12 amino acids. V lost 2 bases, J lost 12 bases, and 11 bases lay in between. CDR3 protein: CASSLIRDGQFF. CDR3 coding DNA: TGTGCCAGCAGTTTAATCCGGGATGGGCAGTTCTTC.

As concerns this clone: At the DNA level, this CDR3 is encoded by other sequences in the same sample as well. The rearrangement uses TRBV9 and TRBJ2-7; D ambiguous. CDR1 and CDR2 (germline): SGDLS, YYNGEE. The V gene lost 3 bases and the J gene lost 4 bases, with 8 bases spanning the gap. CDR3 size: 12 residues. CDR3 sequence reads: CASSAAGYEQYF. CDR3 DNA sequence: TGTGCCAGCAGCGCCGCAGGATACGAGCAGTACTTC.

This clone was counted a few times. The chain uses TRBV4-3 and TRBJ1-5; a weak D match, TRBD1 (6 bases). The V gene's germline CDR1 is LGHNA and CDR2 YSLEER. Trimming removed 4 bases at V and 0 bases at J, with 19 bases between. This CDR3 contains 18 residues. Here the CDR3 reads CASSPTAQLGASNQPQHF. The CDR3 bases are TGCGCCAGCAGCCCAACGGCACAACTGGGGGCTAGCAATCAGCCCCAGCATTTT.